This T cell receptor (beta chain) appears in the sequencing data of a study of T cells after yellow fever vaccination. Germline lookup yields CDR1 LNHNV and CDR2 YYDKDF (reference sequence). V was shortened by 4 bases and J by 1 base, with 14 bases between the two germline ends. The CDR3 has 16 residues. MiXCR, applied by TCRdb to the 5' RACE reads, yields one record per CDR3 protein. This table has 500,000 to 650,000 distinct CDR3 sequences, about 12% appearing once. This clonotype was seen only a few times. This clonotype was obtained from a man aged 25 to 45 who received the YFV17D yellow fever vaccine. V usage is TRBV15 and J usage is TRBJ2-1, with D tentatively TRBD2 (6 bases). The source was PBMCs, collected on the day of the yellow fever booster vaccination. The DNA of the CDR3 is TGTGCCACCAGCAAAACTGGGCGGGGTTCCTACAATGAGCAGTTCTTC. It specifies CATSKTGRGSYNEQFF. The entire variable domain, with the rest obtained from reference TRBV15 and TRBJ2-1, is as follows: DAMVIQNPRYQVTQFGKPVTLSCSQTLNHNVMYWYQQKSSQAPKLLFHYYDKDFNNEADTPDNFQSRRPNTSFCFLDIRSPGLGDTAMYLCATSKTGRGSYNEQFFGPGTRLTVL.